The 30 T cell receptor beta chains below were found in one sample sequenced in a study of response to subunit inactivated influenza vaccine (dated by TCRdb to between 2018 and 2020). The library came from RT-PCR. Instrument on record: Illumina HiSeq 2500. TCRdb reanalyzed the raw reads on its own, using fastp at Q25 for trimming and MiXCR for clone calling, and kept in-frame beta chains. Identical CDR3 proteins give one entry, which carries the most common genes and DNA. In all, the sample holds more than 550,000 distinct CDR3 sequences, and about 10% of those were seen once. The ten largest account for approximately 10% of the sample. The input for sequencing was PBMCs from blood, taken on the day of vaccination. These receptors were obtained from a man aged 50-60 years who received an inactivated influenza vaccine. Donor details come from another sample of the same person, matched by shared clones.

This clonotype was recorded at least ten times. This chain uses TRBV20-1 with TRBJ1-5; maybe TRBD1 (5 bases). Germline V lookup: CDR1 DFQATT, CDR2 SNEGSKA (reference sequence). This CDR3 region has 14 residues. Trimming removed 0 bases from V and 7 bases from J, with 13 bases in between. In DNA form, the CDR3 reads TGCAGTGCTAGAGATCGCCAGGGCGACCAGCCCCAGCATTTT. Translated: CSARDRQGDQPQHF.

Ten or more counts support this clonotype. The CDR3 DNA follows: TGTGCCAGCAGTGAGGCGGGCCCCTATGGCTACACCTTC. It encodes CASSEAGPYGYTF. The rearrangement links TRBV2 to TRBJ1-2, with D hard to call. There are 13 residues in the CDR3. Trimming cost V 3 bases and J 4 bases, with 9 bases left between them. CDR1 SNHLY and CDR2 FYNNEI come from the germline V gene.

This clonotype was recorded once. The rearrangement uses TRBV7-2 and TRBJ2-2; weak D call: TRBD2 (5 bases). The CDR3 is 14 residues long. The germline V and J ends were trimmed by 8 bases and 5 bases, with 15 bases remaining between them. Per the germline V gene, CDR1 is SGHTA and CDR2 is FQGNSA. The CDR3 region is CASASTGRTGELFF. CDR3 DNA sequence: TGTGCCAGCGCCTCAACGGGGAGAACCGGGGAGCTGTTTTTT.

CDR3 in amino acids: CASSYSAQGHTDTQYF. The CDR3, as DNA: TGTGCCAGCAGTTACAGTGCACAGGGGCACACAGATACGCAGTATTTT. The V and J genes are TRBV6-5 and TRBJ2-3; TRBD1 agrees at 7 bases. This CDR3 region has 16 residues. With 2 bases clipped from V and 2 bases from J, the junction kept 7 bases outside the gene matches. The germline V gene has CDR1 MNHEY and CDR2 SVGAGI.

This clonotype was picked up a small number of times. J is TRBJ2-5 and V is TRBV28; TRBD1 agrees at 7 bases. CDR1 MDHEN and CDR2 SYDVKM come from the germline V gene. The CDR3 totals 14 residues. V dropped 5 bases and J dropped 2; count of bases not matched to a gene: 5. This chain's CDR3 is CASSRTGAQETQYF. DNA of the CDR3: TGTGCCAGCAGTCGGACAGGAGCTCAAGAGACCCAGTACTTC.

A remark on this clonotype: One junction end disagrees with the germline gene, perhaps due to a read error. V usage is TRBV2 and J usage is TRBJ2-3; D possibly corresponds to TRBD2 (7 bases). Germline V gene sequence: CDR1 SNHLY, CDR2 FYNNEI. There are 19 residues in the CDR3. DNA of the CDR3: TGTACCAGCAGTTTAGGTGGGGGGGCCAGATTAATACCCACAGATACGCAGTATTTT. Translation gives CTSSLGGGARLIPTDTQYF.

This chain uses TRBV6-2 or TRBV6-3 with TRBJ2-7; 7 bases are shared with TRBD2. Germline trimming cut 7 bases from V and 0 bases from J; bases unmatched to any gene: 9. Germline V gene data show CDR1 as MNHEY and CDR2 as SVGEGT. The CDR3 is 15 residues long. CDR3 nucleotides: TGTGCCAGCAAGACGGGGGGTTTGGCCTCCTACGAGCAGTACTTC. Translating gives CASKTGGLASYEQYF.

This clonotype was observed a few times. J is TRBJ2-1 and V is TRBV7-2; TRBD2 matches at 13 bases. Germline V gene lookup returns CDR1 SGHTA and CDR2 FQGNSA. The CDR3 is 15 residues long. With V trimmed by 6 bases and J by 8 bases, 7 bases remained unmatched. As DNA, the CDR3 is TGTGCCAGCAGACATACTAGCGGGAGGGCCGATGAGCAGTTCTTC. Its protein is CASRHTSGRADEQFF. Complete variable domain (other parts from reference TRBV7-2 and TRBJ2-1): GAGVSQSPSNKVTEKGKDVELRCDPISGHTALYWYRQSLGQGLEFLIYFQGNSAPDKSGLPSDRFSAERTGGSVSTLTIQRTQQEDSAVYLCASRHTSGRADEQFFGPGTRLTVL.

This sequence joins TRBV29-1 and TRBJ2-3, with 9 positions matching TRBD1. CDR3 length: 13 amino acids. Trimming cost V 7 bases and J 2 bases; bases outside gene matches: 4. The V gene's germline CDR1 is SQVTM and CDR2 ANQGSEA. The chain's CDR3 is CSGQGGNTDTQYF. For the CDR3, the DNA is TGCAGCGGACAGGGGGGTAACACAGATACGCAGTATTTT.

This clonotype was picked up a small number of times. The chain employs TRBV29-1 and TRBJ2-1, with D possibly TRBD1 on 6 matching bases. This CDR3 is built from 14 residues. The germline V gene has CDR1 SQVTM and CDR2 ANQGSEA. V was trimmed by 5 bases and J by 8 bases, leaving 19 bases between them. This CDR3 reads CSVKTGYSIDEQFF. The CDR3 DNA reads as TGCAGCGTTAAAACAGGGTACTCGATCGATGAGCAGTTCTTC.

This clonotype has at least ten counts. V usage is TRBV6-1 and J usage is TRBJ1-1; the match to TRBD1 covers 12 bases. Losses at the gene ends were 4 bases for V and 0 bases for J; bases not matched to a gene: 6. Germline V gives CDR1 MNHNS, CDR2 SASEGT. The CDR3 sequence is 17 residues long. CDR3 sequence (DNA): TGTGCCAGCAGTGGGGGGACAGGGGGCTGGATGAACACTGAAGCTTTCTTT. Translating gives CASSGGTGGWMNTEAFF.

The CDR3 loop is CSARDWGGPSTDTQYF. CDR3 nucleotide sequence: TGCAGTGCTAGAGATTGGGGGGGGCCTAGCACAGATACGCAGTATTTT. The rearrangement uses TRBV20-1 and TRBJ2-3; weak D call: TRBD2 (7 bases). The CDR3 spans 16 residues. Trimming shortened V by 0 bases and J by 0 bases, and 13 bases separated the two germline ends. Germline V gene lookup returns CDR1 DFQATT and CDR2 SNEGSKA (reference sequence).

This clonotype was seen ten or more times. One end of the junction does not line up with germline, which may come from a read error. DNA for the CDR3: TGTGCCAGCAGCTTAGATCGGGGGAGCACAGATACGCAGTATTTT. This translates into CASSLDRGSTDTQYF. The chain couples TRBV5-1 to TRBJ2-3; a possible D gene is TRBD2 (6 bases). The CDR3 is 15 amino acids. Germline V gene lookup returns CDR1 SGHRS and CDR2 YFSETQ. Complete variable domain (other parts from reference TRBV5-1 and TRBJ2-3): KAGVTQTPRYLIKTRGQQVTLSCSPISGHRSVSWYQQTPGQGLQFLFEYFSETQRNKGNFPGRFSGRQFSNSRSEMNVSTLELGDSALYLCASSLDRGSTDTQYFGPGTRLTVL.

This clonotype occurred a few times. The J gene is TRBJ2-7, the V gene TRBV28; 12 bases are shared with TRBD1. The CDR3 is 14 amino acids. Germline trimming cut 6 bases from V and 7 bases from J; bases unmatched to any gene: 7. The V gene's germline CDR1 is MDHEN and CDR2 SYDVKM. The chain's CDR3 is CASRPGTGGREQYF. The CDR3 DNA reads as TGTGCCAGCAGACCCGGGACAGGGGGCAGGGAGCAGTACTTC.

This clonotype was observed a handful of times. V is TRBV5-8 and J is TRBJ2-1; 11 bases match TRBD2. V shed 0 bases, J shed 0 bases, and the junction held 2 bases outside the gene matches. Germline values: CDR1 SGHTS, CDR2 YDEGEE. This CDR3 is built from 17 residues. The CDR3 DNA reads TGTGCCAGCAGCTTGGGACTAGCGGGACTCTCCTACAATGAGCAGTTCTTC. Translation gives CASSLGLAGLSYNEQFF. Using reference TRBV5-8 and TRBJ2-1 for the parts outside the CDR3, the full variable domain is EAGVTQSPTHLIKTRGQQATLRCSPISGHTSVYWYQQALGLGLQFLLWYDEGEERNRGNFPPRFSGRQFPNYSSELNVNALELEDSALYLCASSLGLAGLSYNEQFFGPGTRLTVL.

This clonotype was seen a handful of times. The gene calls are TRBV12-5 and TRBJ1-4; 7 nucleotides align to TRBD1. V trimming: 9 bases; J trimming: 6 bases; junction bases outside the gene matches: 10. From germline, CDR1 is LGHNT and CDR2 FRNRAP. The CDR3 sequence is 14 residues long. The CDR3 spells CAREPGQRDEKLFF. In DNA form, the CDR3 reads TGTGCTAGAGAACCGGGACAGCGCGATGAAAAACTGTTTTTT.

The genes are TRBV20-1 and TRBJ2-3; the D gene is possibly TRBD2 (5 bases). The CDR3 loop spans 16 amino acids. The germline V gene encodes CDR1 DFQATT and CDR2 SNEGSKA (reference sequence). V was cut by 3 bases and J by 1 base, with 17 bases left in between. CDR3 sequence (DNA): TGCAGTGCTAGTATTCGAGAGCTAGCCCGCACAGATACGCAGTATTTT. It translates to CSASIRELARTDTQYF.

The genes are TRBV3-1 and TRBJ2-7; D possibly corresponds to TRBD2 (6 bases). There are 16 residues in the CDR3. With 0 bases removed from V and 2 bases from J, the gap between germline ends came to 14 bases. CDR1 LGHDT and CDR2 YNNKEL come from the germline V gene (reference sequence). The CDR3 is CASSQDYLATPYEQYF. The CDR3 DNA follows: TGTGCCAGCAGCCAAGATTACCTAGCGACCCCCTACGAGCAGTACTTC.

This rearrangement joins TRBV6-2 or TRBV6-3 to TRBJ2-3; D not certain. Germline V CDR1 and CDR2: MNHEY, SVGEGT. The V gene lost 1 base and the J gene lost 2 bases, with 10 bases spanning the gap. The CDR3 totals 15 residues. The CDR3: CASSYLRLVTDTQYF. The DNA for the CDR3 is TGTGCCAGCAGTTACTTAAGGCTTGTCACAGATACGCAGTATTTT.

The chain has TRBV12-3 or TRBV12-4 and TRBJ2-5; TRBD2 matches at 7 bases. There are 12 residues in the CDR3. V lost 7 bases to trimming and J lost 11 bases; unmatched junction nucleotides: 10. CDR3 amino acids: CASNPGLKRQYF. The DNA for the CDR3 is TGTGCCAGCAATCCGGGACTAAAGCGGCAGTACTTC.

This clonotype was counted ten times or more. This chain joins TRBV28 and TRBJ2-1; 12 bases match TRBD2. Germline-derived CDR1 and CDR2 are MDHEN and SYDVKM. The CDR3 loop spans 20 amino acids. V dropped 2 bases and J dropped 3; count of bases not matched to a gene: 14. The CDR3 DNA is TGTGCCAGCAGTTTAGCTCCGGGACAGGAGGGACTAGCGGGCTACAATGAGCAGTTCTTC. This gives the protein CASSLAPGQEGLAGYNEQFF.

This clonotype was seen at least ten times. This chain links TRBV12-3 or TRBV12-4 with TRBJ2-1; the D gene is possibly TRBD2 (5 bases). The V end lost 3 bases, the J end lost 3 bases, and 9 bases lay between the germline ends. The CDR3 has 14 amino acids. CDR3 nucleotide sequence: TGTGCCAGCAGTTTTGACTACGGCTACAATGAGCAGTTCTTC. This gives the protein CASSFDYGYNEQFF.

This chain uses TRBV5-6 with TRBJ2-3; D is possibly TRBD2 (6 bases). The ends were cut back, 3 bases at V and 1 base at J, with 15 bases in the middle. This CDR3 is built from 16 residues. Looked up from germline, CDR1 is SGHDT and CDR2 is YYEEEE. This CDR3 reads CASSSDPGGGTDTQYF. Written as DNA, the CDR3 is TGTGCCAGCAGCTCCGACCCTGGCGGGGGCACAGATACGCAGTATTTT.

On this clonotype itself: A junction end diverges from the germline sequence, so it may reflect a read error. The V and J genes are TRBV11-3 and TRBJ2-3; 10 bases agree with TRBD2. The CDR3 extends over 13 amino acids. The germline gives CDR1 SGHNT, CDR2 YENEEA. CDR3 coding DNA: TGTGCCCGCAGCTTAGCGGGGGGTGCTACGCAGTATTTT. It specifies CARSLAGGATQYF.

The rearrangement joins TRBV12-3 or TRBV12-4 to TRBJ2-7; perhaps TRBD1 as D (6 bases). The CDR3 is 15 residues long. V dropped 6 bases and J dropped 0 bases, with 15 bases sitting between them. CDR3 bases: TGTGCCAGCAGACCCAGACAGGCGAGCTCCTACGAGCAGTACTTC. Residues: CASRPRQASSYEQYF.

V and J are TRBV6-6 and TRBJ1-2, with TRBD1 as a possible D gene (6 bases). This CDR3 comprises 12 residues. Germline lookup yields CDR1 MNHNY and CDR2 SVGAGI (reference sequence). V lost 9 bases and J 6 bases, leaving 14 bases between the germline ends. The CDR3 DNA reads TGTGCCAGGACTGCGGCAGGGGATGGCTACACCTTC. Its protein product is CARTAAGDGYTF.

This clonotype was observed a handful of times. This sequence joins TRBV7-2 and TRBJ1-4; D is unresolved. Germline assignment: CDR1 SGHTA and CDR2 FQGNSA. The CDR3 contains 15 residues. V was pared by 1 base and J by 8 bases, with 14 bases between. The CDR3, as DNA: TGTGCCAGCAGCTTAGGCTGGACTGCTAGCGAAAAACTGTTTTTT. This codes for CASSLGWTASEKLFF.

The rearrangement links TRBV6-2 or TRBV6-3 to TRBJ2-7, with 15 positions matching TRBD2. Germline V CDR1 and CDR2: MNHEY, SVGEGT. V gave up 8 bases and J gave up 6 bases; unmatched junction bases: 2. CDR3 length equals 13 residues. CDR3 loop: CASWGLAGGEQYF. Written as DNA, the CDR3 is TGTGCCAGCTGGGGACTAGCGGGGGGCGAGCAGTACTTC.

V is TRBV6-1 and J is TRBJ1-5; tentative D call: TRBD1 (5 bases). Germline CDR1 and CDR2: MNHNS and SASEGT. Trimming shortened V by 5 bases and J by 7 bases, and 15 bases separated the two germline ends. The CDR3 length is 14 residues. The CDR3 reads CASSPAGGAQPQHF. CDR3 DNA sequence: TGTGCCAGCAGTCCCGCTGGCGGGGCCCAGCCCCAGCATTTT.

CDR3: CASSLVGEGGIQYF. The CDR3, as DNA: TGTGCCAGCAGCTTAGTTGGAGAGGGAGGCATTCAGTACTTC. The chain carries TRBV7-9 and TRBJ2-4; D is possibly TRBD2 (6 bases). Germline V lookup: CDR1 SEHNR, CDR2 FQNEAQ (reference sequence). The CDR3 contains 14 residues. The germline V and J ends were trimmed by 1 base and 9 bases, with 13 bases remaining between them. Based on the CDR3 plus reference TRBV7-9 and TRBJ2-4, the full variable domain is DTGVSQNPRHKITKRGQNVTFRCDPISEHNRLYWYRQTLGQGPEFLTYFQNEAQLEKSRLLSDRFSAERPKGSFSTLEIQRTEQGDSAMYLCASSLVGEGGIQYFGAGTRLSVL.